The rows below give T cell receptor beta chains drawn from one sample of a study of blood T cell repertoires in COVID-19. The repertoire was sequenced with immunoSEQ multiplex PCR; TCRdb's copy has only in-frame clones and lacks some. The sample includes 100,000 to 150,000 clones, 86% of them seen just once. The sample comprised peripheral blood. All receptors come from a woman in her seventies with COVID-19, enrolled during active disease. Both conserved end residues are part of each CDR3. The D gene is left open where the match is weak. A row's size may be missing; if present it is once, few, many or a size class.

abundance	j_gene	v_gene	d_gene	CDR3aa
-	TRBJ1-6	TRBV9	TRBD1	CASSVAGGGSPLHF
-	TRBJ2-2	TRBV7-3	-	CASSLLVGGTGELFF
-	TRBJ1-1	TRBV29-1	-	CSAQSTSGEAFF
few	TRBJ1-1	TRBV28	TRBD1	CASRPPTGEFAEAFF
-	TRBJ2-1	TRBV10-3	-	CAISVGRGINEQFF
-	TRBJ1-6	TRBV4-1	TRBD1	CASSLLTGNGNSPLHF
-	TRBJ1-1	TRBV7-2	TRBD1	CASTWDSSLSNTEAFF
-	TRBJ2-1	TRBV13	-	CASSLGLTAGRNNEQFF
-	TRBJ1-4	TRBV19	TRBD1	CASGPAAIQGAVEKLFF
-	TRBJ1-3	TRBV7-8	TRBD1	CASSLERQGAFGNTIYF
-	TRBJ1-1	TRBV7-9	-	CASSLVRGAVF
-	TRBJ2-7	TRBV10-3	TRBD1	CATTDRPRNEQYF
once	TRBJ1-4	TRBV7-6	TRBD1	CASSPRTGYEEKLFF
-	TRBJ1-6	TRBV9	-	CASSFWTSNSPLHF
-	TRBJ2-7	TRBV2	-	CASGRWRDGPYEQYF
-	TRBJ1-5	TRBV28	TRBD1	CASSFSGRGQGFNQPQHF
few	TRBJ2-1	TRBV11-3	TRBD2	CASSLGGLAGGPYNEQFF
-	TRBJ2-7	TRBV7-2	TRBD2	CASSPPARRTSGRSYEQYF
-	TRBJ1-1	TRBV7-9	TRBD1	CASSSSRDRGRRSTEAFF
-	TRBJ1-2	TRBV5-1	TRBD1	CASSIITGDPNYGYTF
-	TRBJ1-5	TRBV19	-	CASTPGQGNNQPQHF
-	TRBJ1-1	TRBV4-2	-	CASSQGRQMNTEAFF
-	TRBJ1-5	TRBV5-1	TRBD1	CASSLTGGGNQPQHF
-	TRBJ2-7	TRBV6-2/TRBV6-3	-	CASSYNLAASRKYEQYF
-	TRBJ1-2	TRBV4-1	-	CASSQGPPAQGGYTF
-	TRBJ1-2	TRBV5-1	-	CASSLAGYSGYTF
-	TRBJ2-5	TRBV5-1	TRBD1	CASSRDSNQETQYF
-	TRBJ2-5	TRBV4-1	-	CASSQDRRSSTQYF
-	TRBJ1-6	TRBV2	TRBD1	CASVLAGTGDSPLHF
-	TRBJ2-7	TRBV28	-	CASSPRSYEQYF
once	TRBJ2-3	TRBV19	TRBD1	CASSERDRGGDTQYF
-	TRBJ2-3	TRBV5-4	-	CASSLAAEGTDTQYF
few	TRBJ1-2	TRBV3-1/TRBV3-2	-	CASSPNPIYGYTF
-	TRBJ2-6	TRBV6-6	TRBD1	CASQQGSGANVLTF
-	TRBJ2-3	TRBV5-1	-	CASSSPSRADTQYF
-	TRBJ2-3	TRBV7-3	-	CASSLTGVDGDTQYF